The 13 T cell receptor beta chains given below trace back to one sample, sequenced in a study of Graves' ophthalmopathy and Graves' hyperthyroidism. Amplified material comprised TCR beta CDR3 regions derived from RNA transcripts. An initial RT-PCR round employing HTBI primers preceded a second-round multiplex PCR. MiXCR was run by TCRdb on the multiplex PCR reads, yielding one entry per CDR3 protein. This table holds some 410,000 distinct CDR3 sequences, roughly 21% found once. What was sequenced was peripheral blood. All receptors come from a young woman with stable Graves' hyperthyroidism.

This clonotype appeared a single time. J is TRBJ1-1 and V is TRBV7-8; D not certain. V shed 2 bases and J shed 1 base, with 11 bases lying between them. Germline-derived CDR1 and CDR2 are SGHVS and FQNEAQ. This CDR3 contains 15 residues. CDR3 DNA: TGTGCCAGCAGCTTACCTTCCAGCCAGAACACTGAAGCTTTCTTT. Amino acid sequence: CASSLPSSQNTEAFF.

V gene TRBV27 combines with J gene TRBJ2-7, with 10 bases identical to TRBD1. V lost 5 bases and J lost 2; bases outside the gene matches: 6. Germline V CDR1 and CDR2: MNHEY, SMNVEV (reference sequence). The length of the CDR3 is 15 residues. The CDR3 nucleotides are TGTGCCAGCAGTCGTCCGGGACAGGGGACCTACGAGCAGTACTTC. Translation gives CASSRPGQGTYEQYF.

This clonotype has a handful of counts. V gene TRBV5-1 combines with J gene TRBJ2-7, with TRBD2 as a possible D gene (5 bases). Germline CDR1 is SGHRS and CDR2 is YFSETQ. V dropped 1 base and J dropped 5 bases, with 13 bases sitting between them. There are 14 residues in the CDR3. The CDR3 DNA reads TGCGCCAGCAGCTTGATGTATCTCGGGGACGAGCAGTACTTC. This sequence encodes CASSLMYLGDEQYF.

The CDR3 is CASSLGTGQSNQPQHF. CDR3 coding DNA: TGTGCCAGCAGCTTAGGGACAGGGCAGAGCAATCAGCCCCAGCATTTT. V gene TRBV7-6 combines with J gene TRBJ1-5; 8 nucleotides match TRBD1. The CDR3 is made up of 16 amino acids. J lost 1 base, V lost 1 base, and 3 bases had no gene match. From germline, CDR1 is SGHVS and CDR2 FNYEAQ.

The rearrangement uses TRBV27 and TRBJ2-2; TRBD2 is a possible D gene (6 bases). This CDR3 region has 20 residues. CDR1 MNHEY and CDR2 SMNVEV come from the germline V gene (reference sequence). V lost 0 bases, J lost 1 base, and 21 bases lay in between. CDR3 DNA sequence: TGTGCCAGCAGTTTATCGTACGGTAGAGACGGGACTGTGAACACCGGGGAGCTGTTTTTT. This translates into CASSLSYGRDGTVNTGELFF.

This clonotype was seen repeatedly, ten times or more. This chain uses TRBV6-1 with TRBJ1-1, with D tentatively TRBD1 (5 bases). Germline CDR1 MNHNS, CDR2 SASEGT. This CDR3 spans 13 amino acids. Trimming removed 6 bases from V and 7 bases from J, with 15 bases in between. The CDR3: CASSRGQALEAFF. The CDR3 DNA reads as TGTGCCAGCAGCCGAGGACAAGCCCTTGAAGCTTTCTTT.

This clonotype appeared a few times. V gene TRBV12-3 or TRBV12-4 combines with J gene TRBJ1-6; the D is unclear. The CDR3 is 13 residues long. Trimming took 3 bases from V and 10 from J, leaving 10 bases between them. The CDR3 DNA follows: TGTGCCAGCAGTTTCGACTGGATGTCACCCCTCCACTTT. Its translation is CASSFDWMSPLHF.

Regarding this clonotype: One junction end does not reproduce the germline sequence, and a read error may be involved. This chain uses TRBV3-1 with TRBJ1-2; D may be TRBD1 (5 bases). The germline V gene has CDR1 LGHDT and CDR2 YNNKEL (reference sequence). This CDR3 has 12 residues. For the CDR3, the DNA is TGTACCAGCAGCCAAGTGGGGGATGGCTACACCTTC. Translated: CTSSQVGDGYTF. The full variable domain, in which reference TRBV3-1 and TRBJ1-2 provide the parts outside the CDR3, is DTAVSQTPKYLVTQMGNDKSIKCEQNLGHDTMYWYKQDSKKFLKIMFSYNNKELIINETVPNRFSPKSPDKAHLNLHINSLELGDSAVYFCTSSQVGDGYTFGSGTRLTVV.

At least ten counts were recorded for this clonotype. The CDR3 sequence: CASSPPGLPRETQYF. DNA for the CDR3: TGCGCCAGCAGCCCCCCGGGCCTTCCAAGGGAGACCCAGTACTTC. This chain joins TRBV4-1 and TRBJ2-5, with D unclear. Germline loops: CDR1 MGHRA, CDR2 YSYEKL. V was clipped by 4 bases and J by 5 bases, with 17 bases between them. The CDR3 is made up of 15 amino acids.

This clonotype was found many times. This chain connects TRBV20-1 to TRBJ2-7, with D possibly matching TRBD2 (6 bases). This CDR3 spans 14 amino acids. Trimming cost V 0 bases and J 3 bases, with 12 bases left between them. Germline V CDR1 and CDR2: DFQATT, SNEGSKA (reference sequence). The CDR3 loop reads CSARDSGLFYEQYF. CDR3 coding DNA: TGCAGTGCTAGAGATTCGGGACTCTTCTACGAGCAGTACTTC.

This clonotype was seen many times. The rearrangement links TRBV20-1 to TRBJ2-5; D gene ambiguous. The CDR3 has 13 amino acids. V lost 4 bases and J lost 0, with 9 bases in between. Germline V gives CDR1 DFQATT, CDR2 SNEGSKA (reference sequence). The CDR3 spells CSAMWRYQETQYF. The CDR3, as DNA: TGCAGTGCTATGTGGCGGTACCAAGAGACCCAGTACTTC.

About this clonotype: A much larger clone lies one base from this, so it may be a read error. The chain carries TRBV20-1 and TRBJ2-7, with 10 bases aligning to TRBD2. Trimming took 5 bases from V and 1 from J; bases not matched to a gene: 8. The CDR3 consists of 15 residues. From germline, CDR1 is DFQATT and CDR2 SNEGSKA (reference sequence). In nucleotides, the CDR3 is TGCAGTGCTGGCATCCCGGGACTAGCGTCCTACGAGCAGTACTTC. This translates into CSAGIPGLASYEQYF.

This clonotype showed up many times. The CDR3 spells CASSSDRGLWSSTDTQYF. For the CDR3, the DNA is TGTGCCAGCAGTTCAGACAGGGGACTATGGTCTAGCACAGATACGCAGTATTTT. The gene calls are TRBV12-3 or TRBV12-4 and TRBJ2-3, with D perhaps matching TRBD1 (8 bases). The CDR3 covers 18 residues. V lost 4 bases and J lost 0, with 20 bases in between.